This TCR beta chain was identified in a study of CD8 T cells in ankylosing spondylitis. Findings and caveats of the study: What seemed typical of ankylosing spondylitis blood was a TCR beta motif built from several highly homologous variants.

This CDR3 has 15 residues. CDR1 is SGHTA and CDR2 is FQGNSA in the germline V gene. The J segment lost 1 base and the V segment lost 5 bases, leaving 5 bases of the junction unmatched. TCRdb recomputed calls from the 5' RACE reads with MiXCR, one row per CDR3 protein. Of almost 400,000 distinct CDR3 sequences in the sample, 20% to 25% were seen once. As to this clonotype: As yet, its antigen is unknown.

The sequence was obtained from a male donor with ankylosing spondylitis. The V gene is TRBV7-2, the J gene TRBJ1-3, with TRBD1 identical over 7 bases. Sequencing used blood, either unsorted or a sorted T cell fraction (not recorded which). Written as DNA, the CDR3 is TGTGCCAGCAGCCAGAGACAGGGTTCTGGAAACACCATATATTTT. Translated, it gives CASSQRQGSGNTIYF.